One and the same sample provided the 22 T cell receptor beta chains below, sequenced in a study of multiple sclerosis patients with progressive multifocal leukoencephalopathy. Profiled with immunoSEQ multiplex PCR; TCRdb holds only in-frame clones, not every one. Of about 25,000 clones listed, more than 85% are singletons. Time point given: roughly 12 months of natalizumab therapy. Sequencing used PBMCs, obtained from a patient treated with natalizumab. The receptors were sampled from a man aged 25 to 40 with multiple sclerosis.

The CDR3 sequence: CASSLATASGREQFF. For the CDR3, the DNA is TGTGCCAGCAGCTTAGCGACGGCTAGCGGACGTGAGCAGTTCTTC. V and J are TRBV7-2 and TRBJ2-1, with TRBD2 identical over 7 bases. Germline CDR1 and CDR2: SGHTA and FQGNSA. The trim removed 0 bases at V and 9 bases at J, leaving 8 bases unmatched. This CDR3 region has 15 residues.

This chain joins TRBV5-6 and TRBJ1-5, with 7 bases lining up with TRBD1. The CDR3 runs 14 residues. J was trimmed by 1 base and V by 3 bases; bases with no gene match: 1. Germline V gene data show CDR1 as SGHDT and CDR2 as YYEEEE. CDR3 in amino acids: CASSWGQSNQPQHF. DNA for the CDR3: TGTGCCAGCAGCTGGGGACAGAGCAATCAGCCCCAGCATTTT.

CDR3 residues: CASTGYLGAGNEQFF. CDR3 nucleotides: TGTGCCAGTACTGGGTACCTAGGGGCAGGCAATGAGCAGTTCTTC. The V call is TRBV19, the J call TRBJ2-1, with D tentatively TRBD1 (5 bases). Between the trimmed V and J ends, which lost 7 bases and 6 bases, there was a span of 19 bases. In germline, CDR1 is LNHDA, CDR2 SQIVND (reference sequence). CDR3 length: 15 amino acids.

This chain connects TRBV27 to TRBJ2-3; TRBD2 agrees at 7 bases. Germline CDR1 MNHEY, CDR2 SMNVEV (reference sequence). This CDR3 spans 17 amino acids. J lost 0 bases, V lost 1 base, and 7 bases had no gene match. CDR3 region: CASSLLTSAPSTDTQYF. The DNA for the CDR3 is TGTGCCAGCAGTTTATTAACTAGCGCCCCAAGCACAGATACGCAGTATTTT.

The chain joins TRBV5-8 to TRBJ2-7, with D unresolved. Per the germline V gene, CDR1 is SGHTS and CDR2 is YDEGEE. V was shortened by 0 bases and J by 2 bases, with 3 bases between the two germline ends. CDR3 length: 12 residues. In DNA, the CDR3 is TGTGCCAGCAGCTTGGGGACCTACGAGCAGTACTTC. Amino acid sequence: CASSLGTYEQYF.

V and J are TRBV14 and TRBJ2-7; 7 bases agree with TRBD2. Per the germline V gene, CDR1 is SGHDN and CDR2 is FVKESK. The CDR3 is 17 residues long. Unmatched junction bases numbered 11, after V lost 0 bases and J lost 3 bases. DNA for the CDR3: TGTGCCAGCAGCCAAGATCAGGCGGGAGCCTTCGTCTACGAGCAGTACTTC. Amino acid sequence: CASSQDQAGAFVYEQYF.

DNA of the CDR3: TGTGCCAGCAGCCGCAATAGGGACGATGAGCAGTTCTTC. Encoded protein: CASSRNRDDEQFF. The rearrangement links TRBV7-9 to TRBJ2-1; either TRBD1 or TRBD2 may supply D (5 bases each). Looked up from germline, CDR1 is SEHNR and CDR2 is FQNEAQ (reference sequence). The CDR3 spans 13 residues. Trimming pared 5 bases from V and 8 bases from J, leaving 13 bases between.

The CDR3 loop reads CASSLSRTNEQFF. The CDR3 DNA sequence: TGTGCCAGCAGCTTATCCAGAACCAATGAGCAGTTCTTC. The chain employs TRBV7-3 and TRBJ2-1; D gene uncertain. In germline, CDR1 is SGHTA, CDR2 FQGTGA. CDR3 length: 13 amino acids. V lost 2 bases, J lost 6 bases, and 8 bases lay in between.

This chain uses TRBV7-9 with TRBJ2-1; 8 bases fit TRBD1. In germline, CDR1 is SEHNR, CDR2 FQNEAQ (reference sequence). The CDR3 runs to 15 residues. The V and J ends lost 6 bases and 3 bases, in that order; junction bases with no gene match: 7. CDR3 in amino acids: CASRRQGPHYNEQFF. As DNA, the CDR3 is TGTGCCAGCAGGCGACAGGGGCCACACTACAATGAGCAGTTCTTC.

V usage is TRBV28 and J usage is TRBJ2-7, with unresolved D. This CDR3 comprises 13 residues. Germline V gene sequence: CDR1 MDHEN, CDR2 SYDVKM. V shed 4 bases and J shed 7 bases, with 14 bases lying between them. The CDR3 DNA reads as TGTGCCAGCAGTTCGGACGGGCTGGGGGAGCAGTACGTC. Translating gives CASSSDGLGEQYV.

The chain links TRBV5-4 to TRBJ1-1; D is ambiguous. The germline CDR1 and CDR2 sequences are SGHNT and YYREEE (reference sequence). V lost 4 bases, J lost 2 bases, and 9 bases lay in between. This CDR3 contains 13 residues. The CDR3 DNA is TGTGCCAGCAGCCCAGAACTCAACACTGAAGCTTTCTTT. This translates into CASSPELNTEAFF.

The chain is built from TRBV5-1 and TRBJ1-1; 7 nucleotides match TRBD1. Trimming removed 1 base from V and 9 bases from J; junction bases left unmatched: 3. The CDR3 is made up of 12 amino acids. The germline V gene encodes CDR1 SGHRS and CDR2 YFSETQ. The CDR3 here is CASSLQGVKAFF. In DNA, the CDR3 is TGCGCCAGCAGCTTGCAGGGGGTTAAAGCTTTCTTT.

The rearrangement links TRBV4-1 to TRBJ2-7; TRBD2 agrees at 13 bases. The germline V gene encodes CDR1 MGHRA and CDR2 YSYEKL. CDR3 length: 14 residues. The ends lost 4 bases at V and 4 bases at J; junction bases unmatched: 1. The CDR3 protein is CASSPLAGGYEQYF. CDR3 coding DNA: TGCGCCAGCAGCCCACTAGCGGGAGGGTACGAGCAGTACTTC.

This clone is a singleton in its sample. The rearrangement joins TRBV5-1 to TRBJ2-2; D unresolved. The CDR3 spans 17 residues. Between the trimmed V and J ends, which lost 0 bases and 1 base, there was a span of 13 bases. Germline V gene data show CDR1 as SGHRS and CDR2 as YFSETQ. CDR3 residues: CASSLALVTLNTGELFF. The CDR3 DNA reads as TGCGCCAGCAGCTTGGCCCTCGTTACCTTGAACACCGGGGAGCTGTTTTTT.

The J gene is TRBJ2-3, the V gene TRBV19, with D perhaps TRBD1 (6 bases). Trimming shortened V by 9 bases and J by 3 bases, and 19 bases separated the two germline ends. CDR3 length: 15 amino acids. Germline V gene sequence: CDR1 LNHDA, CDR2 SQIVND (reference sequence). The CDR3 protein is CASSRAGRGTDTQYF. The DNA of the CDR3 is TGTGCCAGCAGTCGGGCGGGCAGGGGAACAGATACGCAGTATTTT.

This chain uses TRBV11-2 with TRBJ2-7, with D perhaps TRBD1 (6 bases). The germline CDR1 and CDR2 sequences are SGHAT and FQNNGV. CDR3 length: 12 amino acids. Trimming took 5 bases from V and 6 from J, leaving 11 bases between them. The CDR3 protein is CASSPTGFEQYV. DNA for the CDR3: TGTGCCAGCAGCCCTACAGGGTTCGAGCAGTACGTC.

CDR3 region: CASSLGQAGVGSPLHF. Written as DNA, the CDR3 is TGCGCCAGCAGCTTGGGCCAGGCCGGGGTCGGTTCACCCCTCCACTTT. V and J are TRBV5-1 and TRBJ1-6; D is ambiguous. Germline V gene data show CDR1 as SGHRS and CDR2 as YFSETQ. Trimming removed 0 bases at V and 9 bases at J, with 16 bases between. The CDR3 length is 16 residues.

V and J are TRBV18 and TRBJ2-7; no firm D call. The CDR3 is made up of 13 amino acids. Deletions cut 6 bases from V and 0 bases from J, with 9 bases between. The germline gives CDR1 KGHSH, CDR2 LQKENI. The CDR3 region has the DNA TGTGCCAGCTCCCTCCAGAGCTCCTACGAGCAGTACTTC. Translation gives CASSLQSSYEQYF.

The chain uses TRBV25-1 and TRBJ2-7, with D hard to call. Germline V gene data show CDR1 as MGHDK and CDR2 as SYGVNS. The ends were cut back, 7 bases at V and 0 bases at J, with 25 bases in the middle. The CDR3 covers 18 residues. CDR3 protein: CASTGRPGEDGASYEQYF. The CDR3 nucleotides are TGTGCCAGCACCGGCCGTCCCGGTGAGGACGGAGCCTCCTACGAGCAGTACTTC.

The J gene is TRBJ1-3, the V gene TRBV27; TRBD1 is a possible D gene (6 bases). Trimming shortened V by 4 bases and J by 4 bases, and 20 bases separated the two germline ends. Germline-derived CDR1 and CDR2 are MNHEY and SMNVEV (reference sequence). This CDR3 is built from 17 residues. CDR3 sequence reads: CASSSGALGEDGNTIYF. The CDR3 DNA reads TGTGCCAGCAGTTCAGGGGCCCTTGGGGAGGACGGAAACACCATATATTTT.

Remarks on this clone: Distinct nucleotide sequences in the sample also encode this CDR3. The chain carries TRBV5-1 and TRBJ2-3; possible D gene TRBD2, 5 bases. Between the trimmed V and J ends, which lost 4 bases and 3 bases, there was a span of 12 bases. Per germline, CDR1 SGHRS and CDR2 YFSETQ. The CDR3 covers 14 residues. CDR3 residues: CASSRDHSTDTQYF. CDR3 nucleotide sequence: TGCGCCAGCAGCCGGGATCACTCGACAGATACGCAGTATTTT.

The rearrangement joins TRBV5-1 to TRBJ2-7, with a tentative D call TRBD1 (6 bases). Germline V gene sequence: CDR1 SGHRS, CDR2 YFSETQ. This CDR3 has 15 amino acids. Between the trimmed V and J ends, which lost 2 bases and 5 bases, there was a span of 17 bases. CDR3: CASSLTGRSWDEQYF. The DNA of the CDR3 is TGCGCCAGCAGCTTAACAGGGAGATCTTGGGACGAGCAGTACTTC.